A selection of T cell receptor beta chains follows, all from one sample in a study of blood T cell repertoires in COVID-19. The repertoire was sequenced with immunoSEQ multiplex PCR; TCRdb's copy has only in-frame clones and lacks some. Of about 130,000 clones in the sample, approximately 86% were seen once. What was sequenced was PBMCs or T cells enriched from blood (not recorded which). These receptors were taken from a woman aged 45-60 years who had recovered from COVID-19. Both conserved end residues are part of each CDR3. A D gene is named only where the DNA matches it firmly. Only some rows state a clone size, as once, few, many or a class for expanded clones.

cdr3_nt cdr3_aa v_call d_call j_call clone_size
TGTGCCAGCAGCGATGAGGGGGACACTGAAGCTTTCTTT CASSDEGDTEAFF TRBV7-9 . TRBJ1-1 .
TGTGCCAGCAGCTTGGTTGGGGGCTTGGGGACAGATACGCAGTATTTT CASSLVGGLGTDTQYF TRBV5-4 . TRBJ2-3 .
TGTGCCAGCAGCTTGGGATCGGGGAGGCGTGAAAAACTGTTTTTT CASSLGSGRREKLFF TRBV5-6 . TRBJ1-4 .
TGTGCCAGCAGCCCCGACAGGGGGGGATACAATGAGCAGTTCTTC CASSPDRGGYNEQFF TRBV7-9 TRBD1 TRBJ2-1 .
TGTGCCAGCAGCTCACCCAACCGGGGTTTAACTAATGAAAAACTGTTTTTT CASSSPNRGLTNEKLFF TRBV7-8 . TRBJ1-4 .
TGTGCCGCCTCCCCGGCGACTGCTTCCTACGAGCAGTACTTC CAASPATASYEQYF TRBV6-6 . TRBJ2-7 once
TGTGCCAGCAGCTTAGGACTCGCAACTTACAATGAGCAGTTCTTC CASSLGLATYNEQFF TRBV11-2 . TRBJ2-1 .
TGTGCCAGCAACTCCAGGGAGGGAGCTTTCTTT CASNSREGAFF TRBV27 . TRBJ1-1 .
TGCGCCAGCAGCTCCTCTAGGGGAAGGGGGCGCGACACCGGGGAGCTGTTTTTT CASSSSRGRGRDTGELFF TRBV5-1 TRBD1 TRBJ2-2 .
TGTGCCAGCAGCCCTGGGACTAGCGGGGTTCAAGAGACCCAGTACTTC CASSPGTSGVQETQYF TRBV11-3 TRBD2 TRBJ2-5 few
TGTGCCAGCAGCGGGAACAGGGATTCACCCCTCCACTTT CASSGNRDSPLHF TRBV3-1/TRBV3-2 . TRBJ1-6 .
TGCAGCGCCGAAGTAGGAGGGGGGGCTTTAAGTGAAAAACTGTTTTTT CSAEVGGGALSEKLFF TRBV29-1 . TRBJ1-4 .
TGTGCCAGCAGCGAGACCTACGGGGTAGCAGAGCAGTACTTC CASSETYGVAEQYF TRBV9 . TRBJ2-7 .
TGTGCCAGCAGAGTGGGACAGCTGTACTACGAGCAGTACTTC CASRVGQLYYEQYF TRBV11-2 TRBD1 TRBJ2-7 .
TGTGCCAGCAGGTTTAACAGGGGGATTGTATGTAATGAGCAGTTCTTC CASRFNRGIVCNEQFF TRBV12-1 . TRBJ2-1 once